Presented here are 9 T cell receptor beta chains from one specimen sequenced in a study of PD-L1 blockade in urothelial cancer. Assay used: immunoSEQ multiplex PCR; TCRdb lists only in-frame clones, some missing. The data show some 60,000 clones, about 86% seen once. The specimen comprised PBMCs, sampled around atezolizumab (anti-PD-L1) treatment. These receptors all come from a man aged 50 to 59 with urothelial cancer.

The chain employs TRBV2 and TRBJ1-1, with D possibly TRBD1 on 6 matching bases. V was pared by 2 bases and J by 4 bases, with 8 bases between. CDR1 and CDR2 from the germline V gene are SNHLY and FYNNEI. This CDR3 has 13 amino acids. This CDR3 is CASSEQGSTEAFF. CDR3 nucleotides: TGTGCCAGCAGTGAACAGGGGAGCACTGAAGCTTTCTTT.

The V gene is TRBV7-3, the J gene TRBJ2-1; 12 nucleotides match TRBD2. This CDR3 spans 16 amino acids. The trim removed 5 bases at V and 9 bases at J, leaving 11 bases unmatched. Per the germline V gene, CDR1 is SGHTA and CDR2 is FQGTGA. CDR3 sequence (DNA): TGTGCCAGCAGCCCCTCATCTAGCGGGAGGGCTGGTGAGCAGTTCTTC. Its translation: CASSPSSSGRAGEQFF. The full variable domain, completed using reference TRBV7-3 and TRBJ2-1, is GAGVSQTPSNKVTEKGKYVELRCDPISGHTALYWYRQSLGQGPEFLIYFQGTGAADDSGLPNDRFFAVRPEGSVSTLKIQRTERGDSAVYLCASSPSSSGRAGEQFFGPGTRLTVL.

The genes are TRBV4-2 and TRBJ2-6, with 9 bases that match TRBD2. The germline V gene encodes CDR1 LGHNA and CDR2 YNFKEQ. V lost 3 bases and J lost 4; bases outside the gene matches: 16. The CDR3 is made up of 20 amino acids. CDR3 protein: CASSHESGTSWGRGANVLTF. The DNA for the CDR3 is TGTGCCAGCAGCCACGAATCCGGGACTAGCTGGGGTAGGGGGGCCAACGTCCTGACTTTC.

The chain couples TRBV5-1 to TRBJ1-2; D is undetermined. V was clipped by 0 bases and J by 1 base, with 10 bases between them. There are 15 residues in the CDR3. Germline loops: CDR1 SGHRS, CDR2 YFSETQ. In DNA, the CDR3 is TGCGCCAGCAGCTTGGGTCGAGGGATTAACTATGGCTACACCTTC. Translating gives CASSLGRGINYGYTF.

The rearrangement uses TRBV30 and TRBJ2-7; 7 bases fit TRBD1. V lost 3 bases to trimming and J lost 0 bases; unmatched junction nucleotides: 8. CDR1 is GTSNPN, CDR2 SVGIG, per germline (reference sequence). The length of the CDR3 is 15 residues. The CDR3 region is CAWRYRDSSSYEQYF. The CDR3 DNA follows: TGTGCCTGGAGGTACCGGGACAGCAGCTCCTACGAGCAGTACTTC.

The V call is TRBV5-1, the J call TRBJ2-5; 12 bases fit TRBD2. This CDR3 contains 14 residues. V was clipped by 4 bases and J by 13 bases; unmatched bases: 11. Germline V gene data show CDR1 as SGHRS and CDR2 as YFSETQ. Here the CDR3 reads CASSTTSGRPLAYF. CDR3 nucleotide sequence: TGCGCCAGCAGCACCACTAGCGGGAGGCCCCTTGCGTACTTC.

J is TRBJ2-3 and V is TRBV14; TRBD2 agrees at 9 bases. The CDR3 spans 16 residues. V shed 4 bases and J 0 bases; nucleotides not matched to a gene: 5. Germline V gene data show CDR1 as SGHDN and CDR2 as FVKESK. CDR3 region: CASSPGTSTSTDTQYF. CDR3 bases: TGTGCCAGCAGCCCAGGGACTAGCACTAGCACAGATACGCAGTATTTT.

This clone was seen a few times. The chain carries TRBV30 and TRBJ1-3, with unresolved D. The CDR3 contains 15 residues. CDR1 and CDR2 (germline): GTSNPN, SVGIG (reference sequence). With 5 bases removed from V and 0 bases from J, the gap between germline ends came to 14 bases. This CDR3 reads CAWWIPTGSGNTIYF. The CDR3, as DNA: TGTGCCTGGTGGATTCCGACTGGCTCTGGAAACACCATATATTTT.

Comments on this clone: One end of the junction varies from germline; a read error may be responsible. This sequence joins TRBV7-9 and TRBJ2-3; 7 bases agree with TRBD2. The CDR3 consists of 16 residues. The germline CDR1 and CDR2 sequences are SEHNR and FQNEAQ (reference sequence). The CDR3 loop is CASSIAGSLSTDTQYF. The CDR3, as DNA: TGTGCCAGCAGCATAGCGGGTAGCCTGAGCACAGATACGCAGTATTTT. Full variable domain (outside the CDR3, taken from reference TRBV7-9 and TRBJ2-3): DTGVSQNPRHKITKRGQNVTFRCDPISEHNRLYWYRQTLGQGPEFLTYFQNEAQLEKSRLLSDRFSAERPKGSFSTLEIQRTEQGDSAMYLCASSIAGSLSTDTQYFGPGTRLTVL.